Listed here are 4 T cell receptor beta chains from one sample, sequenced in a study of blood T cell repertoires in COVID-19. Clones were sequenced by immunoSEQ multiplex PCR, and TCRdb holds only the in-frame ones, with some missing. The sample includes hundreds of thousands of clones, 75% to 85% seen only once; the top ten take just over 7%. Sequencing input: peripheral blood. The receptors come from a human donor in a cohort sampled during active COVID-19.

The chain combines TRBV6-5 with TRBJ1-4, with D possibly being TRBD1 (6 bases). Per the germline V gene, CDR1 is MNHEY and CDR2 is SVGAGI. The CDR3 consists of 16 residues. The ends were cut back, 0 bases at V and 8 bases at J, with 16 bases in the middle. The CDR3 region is CASSYSILSGVEKLFF. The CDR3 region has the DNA TGTGCCAGCAGTTACTCGATTTTGTCAGGGGTGGAAAAACTGTTTTTT.

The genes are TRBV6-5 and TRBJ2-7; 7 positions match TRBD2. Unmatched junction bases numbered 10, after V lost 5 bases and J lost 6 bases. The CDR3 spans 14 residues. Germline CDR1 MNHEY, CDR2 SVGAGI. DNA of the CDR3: TGTGCCAGCAGTCCCCCGTGGGACTACAGCGAGCAGTACTTC. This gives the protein CASSPPWDYSEQYF.

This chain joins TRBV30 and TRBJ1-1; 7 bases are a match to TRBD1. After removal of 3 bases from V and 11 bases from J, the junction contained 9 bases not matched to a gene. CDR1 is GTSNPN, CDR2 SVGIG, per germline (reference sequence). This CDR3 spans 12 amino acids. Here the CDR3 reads CAWSGDDRAAFF. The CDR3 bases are TGTGCCTGGAGCGGGGATGACAGGGCGGCTTTCTTT.

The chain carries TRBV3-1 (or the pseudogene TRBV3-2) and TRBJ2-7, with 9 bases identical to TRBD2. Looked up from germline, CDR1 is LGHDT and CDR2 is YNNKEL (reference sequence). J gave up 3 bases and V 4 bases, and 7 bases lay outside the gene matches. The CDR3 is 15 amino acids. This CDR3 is CASSPELAGIYEQYF. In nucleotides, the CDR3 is TGTGCCAGCAGCCCCGAGCTAGCGGGGATCTACGAGCAGTACTTC.